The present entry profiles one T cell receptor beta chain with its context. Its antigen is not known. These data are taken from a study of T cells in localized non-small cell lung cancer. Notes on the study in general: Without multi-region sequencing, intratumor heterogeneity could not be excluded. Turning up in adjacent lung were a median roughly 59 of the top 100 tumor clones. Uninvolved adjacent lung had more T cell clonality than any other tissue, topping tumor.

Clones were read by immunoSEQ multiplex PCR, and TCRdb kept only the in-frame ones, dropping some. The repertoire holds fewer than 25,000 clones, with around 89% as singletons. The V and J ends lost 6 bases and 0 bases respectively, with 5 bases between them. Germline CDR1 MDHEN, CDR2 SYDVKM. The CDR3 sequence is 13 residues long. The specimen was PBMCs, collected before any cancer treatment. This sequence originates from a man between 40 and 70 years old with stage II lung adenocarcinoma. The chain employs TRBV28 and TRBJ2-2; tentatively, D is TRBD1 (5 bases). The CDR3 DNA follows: TGTGCCAGCAGACAGGCGAACACCGGGGAGCTGTTTTTT. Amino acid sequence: CASRQANTGELFF.